Given below is one T cell receptor (beta chain) in context. Trimming removed 1 base at V and 6 bases at J, with 12 bases between. This CDR3 contains 14 residues. Germline V CDR1 and CDR2: SNHLY, FYNNEI. The entry originates in a study of blood T cell repertoires in COVID-19. Study information: PBMCs, B-cell-depleted T cells, or T cells were the source of the cDNA or gDNA that made up the material.

In the authors' methods: By means of reference gene primer amplification, nucleated cell counts were estimated. The table came from immunoSEQ multiplex PCR; TCRdb's copy has only in-frame clones and leaves some out. V and J calls and clone size follow that table, whereas D and trimming were derived from the DNA. The repertoire holds approximately 400,000 clones, with about 91% as singletons. The TCR sequence derives from a woman aged 45-60 years with COVID-19, enrolled during active disease. The sequencing sample was made of peripheral blood. V gene TRBV2 combines with J gene TRBJ1-2; D gene unclear. The CDR3 DNA sequence: TGTGCCAGCAGTGAAGTCCAGAATCCGAATGGCTACACCTTC. Translating it yields CASSEVQNPNGYTF. The variable domain in full, completed from reference TRBV2 and TRBJ1-2, reads EPEVTQTPSHQVTQMGQEVILRCVPISNHLYFYWYRQILGQKVEFLVSFYNNEISEKSEIFDDQFSVERPDGSNFTLKIRSTKLEDSAMYFCASSEVQNPNGYTFGSGTRLTVV.